A selection of T cell receptor beta chains follows, all from one sample in a study of beta chain features in type 1 diabetes. The table came from immunoSEQ multiplex PCR; TCRdb's copy has only in-frame clones and leaves some out. The sample lists approximately 130,000 clones; roughly 17% were seen once. Source material: central memory CD4+ T cells from blood. The origin of the receptors is a man aged 18 to 29 with type 1 diabetes. CDR3s include the opening cysteine and the closing phenylalanine or tryptophan. The D gene is left open where the match is weak. Clone sizes are given selectively: once, few, many, or a class where the clone is expanded.

clone size: .; V gene: TRBV6-6; CDR3 length: 14; J gene: TRBJ2-3; D gene: TRBD2; CDR3 protein: CASLMGGPTDTQYF; CDR3 DNA: TGTGCCAGCTTAATGGGAGGGCCCACAGATACGCAGTATTTT
clone size: .; V gene: TRBV4-3; CDR3 length: 14; J gene: TRBJ2-3; D gene: .; CDR3 protein: CASSQGLARDTQYF; CDR3 DNA: TGCGCCAGCAGCCAGGGGCTAGCTAGAGATACGCAGTATTTT
clone size: many; V gene: TRBV6-1; CDR3 length: 11; J gene: TRBJ2-1; D gene: .; CDR3 protein: CASGTTYLQFF; CDR3 DNA: TGTGCCAGCGGGACGACCTATCTGCAGTTCTTC
clone size: few; V gene: TRBV5-1; CDR3 length: 21; J gene: TRBJ2-7; D gene: TRBD2; CDR3 protein: CASSLNPDLAGGLVISYEQYF; CDR3 DNA: TGCGCCAGCAGCTTGAATCCCGATCTAGCGGGAGGGCTTGTGATCTCCTACGAGCAGTACTTC
clone size: few; V gene: TRBV4-1; CDR3 length: 15; J gene: TRBJ1-1; D gene: .; CDR3 protein: CASSRGPSGDTEAFF; CDR3 DNA: TGCGCCAGCAGCCGAGGGCCATCGGGGGACACTGAAGCTTTCTTT
clone size: .; V gene: TRBV11-2; CDR3 length: 16; J gene: TRBJ2-3; D gene: .; CDR3 protein: CASSLGAGLSTDTQYF; CDR3 DNA: TGTGCCAGCAGCTTAGGGGCCGGTCTGAGCACAGATACGCAGTATTTT
clone size: few; V gene: TRBV29-1; CDR3 length: 14; J gene: TRBJ1-2; D gene: .; CDR3 protein: CSVVRFAGDHGYTF; CDR3 DNA: TGCAGCGTTGTTCGATTCGCGGGAGACCATGGCTACACCTTC
clone size: .; V gene: TRBV27; CDR3 length: 14; J gene: TRBJ2-1; D gene: .; CDR3 protein: CASSATPVHNEQFF; CDR3 DNA: TGTGCCAGCAGCGCGACCCCAGTCCACAATGAGCAGTTCTTC
clone size: .; V gene: TRBV28; CDR3 length: 11; J gene: TRBJ1-2; D gene: .; CDR3 protein: CASSSNYGYTF; CDR3 DNA: TGTGCCAGCAGTTCTAACTATGGCTACACCTTC
clone size: few; V gene: TRBV4-3; CDR3 length: 13; J gene: TRBJ1-2; D gene: .; CDR3 protein: CASSQDRNYGYTF; CDR3 DNA: TGCGCCAGCAGCCAAGATCGGAACTACGGCTACACCTTC
clone size: many; V gene: TRBV10-3; CDR3 length: 14; J gene: TRBJ2-3; D gene: .; CDR3 protein: CATLISRGTDTQYF; CDR3 DNA: TGTGCCACCCTAATCTCCAGGGGCACAGATACGCAGTATTTT
clone size: .; V gene: TRBV7-9; CDR3 length: 13; J gene: TRBJ1-5; D gene: .; CDR3 protein: CASSLVGLGPQHF; CDR3 DNA: TGTGCCAGCAGCTTAGTAGGCCTTGGGCCCCAGCATTTT
clone size: .; V gene: TRBV27; CDR3 length: 14; J gene: TRBJ2-7; D gene: TRBD2; CDR3 protein: CASSGTSGSYEQYF; CDR3 DNA: TGTGCCAGCTCGGGGACTAGCGGGTCCTACGAGCAGTACTTC
clone size: few; V gene: TRBV29-1; CDR3 length: 13; J gene: TRBJ2-3; D gene: TRBD1; CDR3 protein: CSALRGLGDTQYF; CDR3 DNA: TGCAGCGCCCTCAGGGGGCTTGGAGATACGCAGTATTTT
clone size: many; V gene: TRBV5-5; CDR3 length: 12; J gene: TRBJ1-5; D gene: .; CDR3 protein: CASSFGDQPQHF; CDR3 DNA: TGTGCCAGCAGCTTCGGTGATCAGCCCCAGCATTTT
clone size: few; V gene: TRBV9; CDR3 length: 15; J gene: TRBJ2-5; D gene: .; CDR3 protein: CASSVVAGHQETQYF; CDR3 DNA: TGTGCCAGCAGCGTAGTGGCGGGGCACCAAGAGACCCAGTACTTC
clone size: many; V gene: TRBV19; CDR3 length: 16; J gene: TRBJ2-7; D gene: TRBD2; CDR3 protein: CASSRATSGSPYEQYF; CDR3 DNA: TGTGCCAGTAGTAGAGCGACTAGCGGGAGTCCCTACGAGCAGTACTTC
clone size: .; V gene: TRBV29-1; CDR3 length: 12; J gene: TRBJ1-1; D gene: .; CDR3 protein: CSADGVNTEAFF; CDR3 DNA: TGCAGCGCGGACGGGGTGAACACTGAAGCTTTCTTT
clone size: few; V gene: TRBV28; CDR3 length: 15; J gene: TRBJ2-5; D gene: TRBD2; CDR3 protein: CASSPGLAGRETQYF; CDR3 DNA: TGTGCCAGCAGTCCGGGACTAGCGGGGCGAGAGACCCAGTACTTC
clone size: few; V gene: TRBV16; CDR3 length: 13; J gene: TRBJ1-2; D gene: .; CDR3 protein: CASSQRQSYGYTF; CDR3 DNA: TGTGCCAGCAGCCAAAGGCAGAGCTATGGCTACACCTTC
clone size: .; V gene: TRBV25-1; CDR3 length: 12; J gene: TRBJ2-3; D gene: .; CDR3 protein: CASSQGTDTQYF; CDR3 DNA: TGTGCCAGCAGTCAGGGCACAGATACGCAGTATTTT
clone size: .; V gene: TRBV7-9; CDR3 length: 17; J gene: TRBJ2-5; D gene: TRBD2; CDR3 protein: CASSPEAGTRGRETQYF; CDR3 DNA: TGTGCCAGCAGCCCCGAAGCCGGGACTAGAGGTCGAGAGACCCAGTACTTC
clone size: few; V gene: TRBV9; CDR3 length: 12; J gene: TRBJ1-6; D gene: .; CDR3 protein: CASSGAGKALHF; CDR3 DNA: TGTGCCAGCAGCGGAGCCGGGAAGGCCCTCCACTTT
clone size: few; V gene: TRBV20-1; CDR3 length: 11; J gene: TRBJ1-2; D gene: .; CDR3 protein: CSAVGDYGYTF; CDR3 DNA: TGCAGTGCGGTGGGGGACTATGGCTACACCTTC